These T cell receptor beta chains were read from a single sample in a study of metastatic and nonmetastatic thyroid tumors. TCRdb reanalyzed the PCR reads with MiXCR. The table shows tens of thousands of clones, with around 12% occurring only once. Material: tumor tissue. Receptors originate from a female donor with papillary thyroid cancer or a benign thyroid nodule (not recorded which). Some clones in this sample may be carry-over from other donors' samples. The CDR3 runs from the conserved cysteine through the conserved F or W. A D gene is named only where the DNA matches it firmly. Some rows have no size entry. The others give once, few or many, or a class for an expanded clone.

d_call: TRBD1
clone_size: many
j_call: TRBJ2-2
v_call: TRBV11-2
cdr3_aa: CASSLGTGGAGTGELFF
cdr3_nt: TGTGCCAGCAGCTTAGGAACAGGGGGCGCCGGCACCGGGGAGCTGTTTTTT

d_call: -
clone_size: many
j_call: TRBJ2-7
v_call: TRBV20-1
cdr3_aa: CSARDRYSGYEQYF
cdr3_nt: TGCAGTGCTAGAGATCGGTATAGCGGCTACGAGCAGTACTTC

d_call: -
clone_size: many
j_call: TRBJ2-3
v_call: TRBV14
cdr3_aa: CASSQDELWGHGGDTQYF
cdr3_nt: TGTGCCAGCAGCCAAGATGAACTCTGGGGACACGGGGGAGATACGCAGTATTTT

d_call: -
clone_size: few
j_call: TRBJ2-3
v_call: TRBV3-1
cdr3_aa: CASSQFYGPRTDTQYF
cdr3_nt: TGTGCCAGCAGCCAATTTTACGGGCCACGCACAGATACGCAGTATTTT

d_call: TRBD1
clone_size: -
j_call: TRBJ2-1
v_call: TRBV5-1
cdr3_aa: CASSWDRGGGELFF
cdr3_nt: TGCGCCAGCAGCTGGGACAGGGGGGGCGGTGAGCTGTTCTTC

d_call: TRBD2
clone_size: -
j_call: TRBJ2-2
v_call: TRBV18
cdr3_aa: CASSPPLRGGTGEPFF
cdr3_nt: TGTGCCAGCTCACCACCCCTTCGGGGGGGCACCGGGGAGCCGTTTTTT

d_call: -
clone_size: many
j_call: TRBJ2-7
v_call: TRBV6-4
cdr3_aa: CARWFSGYYEQYF
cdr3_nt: TGTGCCAGGTGGTTCTCCGGATACTACGAGCAGTACTTC

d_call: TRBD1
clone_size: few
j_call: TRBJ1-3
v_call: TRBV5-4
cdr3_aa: CASSRRTGPAGNTIYF
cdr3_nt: TGTGCCAGCAGCAGACGGACAGGGCCCGCGGGAAACACCATATATTTT

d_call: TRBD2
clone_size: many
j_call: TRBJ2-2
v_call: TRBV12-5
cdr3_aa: CASGPGLAGAGGPGELFF
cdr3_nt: TGTGCTAGTGGTCCGGGACTAGCGGGAGCCGGGGGACCCGGGGAGCTGTTTTTT

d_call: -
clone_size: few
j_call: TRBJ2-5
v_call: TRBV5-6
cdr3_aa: CASSLGLQETQYF
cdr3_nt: TGTGCCAGCAGCCTGGGACTCCAAGAGACCCAGTACTTC

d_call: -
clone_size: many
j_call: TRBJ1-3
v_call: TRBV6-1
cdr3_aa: CASSAPGLINTIYF
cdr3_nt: TGTGCCAGCAGTGCCCCGGGGCTCATAAACACCATATATTTT

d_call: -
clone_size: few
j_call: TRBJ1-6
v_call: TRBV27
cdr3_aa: CANSPTVRNSRLHF
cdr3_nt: TGTGCCAACAGTCCGACAGTCAGGAATTCACGCCTCCACTTT

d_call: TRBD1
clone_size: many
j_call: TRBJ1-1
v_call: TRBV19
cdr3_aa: CASTPHGTVNTEAFF
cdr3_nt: TGTGCCAGTACCCCACACGGGACAGTGAACACTGAAGCTTTCTTT

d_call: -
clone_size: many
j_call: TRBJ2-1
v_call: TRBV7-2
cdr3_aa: CASSLRAYNEQFF
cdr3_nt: TGTGCCAGCAGCTTGAGGGCCTACAATGAGCAGTTCTTC

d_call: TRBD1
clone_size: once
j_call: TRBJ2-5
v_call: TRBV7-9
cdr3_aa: CASSPPGGQDTQETQYF
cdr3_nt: TGTGCCAGCAGCCCCCCCGGGGGACAGGACACACAAGAGACCCAGTACTTC

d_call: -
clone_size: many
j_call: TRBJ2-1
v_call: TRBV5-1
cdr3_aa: CASSLSSYNEQFF
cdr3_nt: TGCGCCAGCAGCTTGAGCTCCTACAATGAGCAGTTCTTC

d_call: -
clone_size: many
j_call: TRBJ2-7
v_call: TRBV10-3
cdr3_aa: CAIQENQGHEQYF
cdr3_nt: TGTGCCATCCAAGAGAATCAGGGCCACGAGCAGTACTTC

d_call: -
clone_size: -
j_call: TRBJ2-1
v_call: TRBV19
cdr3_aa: CASSSYWNEQFF
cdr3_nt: TGTGCCAGTAGTTCGTACTGGAATGAGCAGTTCTTC

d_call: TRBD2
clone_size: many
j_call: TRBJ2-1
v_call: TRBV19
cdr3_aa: CASSNQREGYEQFF
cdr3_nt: TGTGCCAGTAGTAACCAGCGGGAGGGGTATGAGCAGTTCTTC

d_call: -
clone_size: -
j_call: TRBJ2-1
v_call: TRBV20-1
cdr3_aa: CSSRSQGQDPHQQFF
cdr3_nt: TGCAGTTCTAGATCCCAGGGCCAGGACCCCCATCAGCAGTTCTTC

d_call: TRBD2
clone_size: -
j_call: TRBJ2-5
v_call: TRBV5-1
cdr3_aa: CASSTVAGGRETQYF
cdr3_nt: TGCGCCAGCAGCACTGTGGCGGGAGGAAGAGAGACACAGTACTTC

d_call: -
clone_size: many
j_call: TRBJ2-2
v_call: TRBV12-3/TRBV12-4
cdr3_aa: CASSFARTGELFF
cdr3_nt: TGTGCCAGCAGTTTCGCTCGAACCGGGGAGCTGTTTTTT

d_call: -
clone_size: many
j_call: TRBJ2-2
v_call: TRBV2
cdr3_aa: CASSTQGTGELFF
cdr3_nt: TGTGCCAGCAGTACACAGGGCACCGGGGAGCTGTTTTTT

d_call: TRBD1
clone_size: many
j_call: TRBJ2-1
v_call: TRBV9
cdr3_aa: CASSVGQGYNEQFF
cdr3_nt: TGTGCCAGCAGCGTAGGACAGGGGTACAATGAGCAGTTCTTC

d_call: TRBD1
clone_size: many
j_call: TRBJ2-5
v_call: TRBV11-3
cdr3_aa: CASSSPGGQETQYF
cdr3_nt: TGTGCCAGCAGCTCCCCAGGGGGTCAAGAGACCCAGTACTTC

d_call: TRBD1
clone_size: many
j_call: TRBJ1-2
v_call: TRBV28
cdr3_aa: CASSLDRGDYGYTF
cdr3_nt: TGTGCCAGCAGTCTCGACAGGGGGGACTATGGCTACACCTTC

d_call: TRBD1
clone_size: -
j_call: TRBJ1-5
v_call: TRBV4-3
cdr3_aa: CASSQDFRGSNQPQHF
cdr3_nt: TGCGCCAGCAGCCAAGATTTCAGGGGGAGCAATCAGCCCCAGCATTTT

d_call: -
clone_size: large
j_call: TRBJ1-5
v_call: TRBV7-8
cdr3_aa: CASSLVPNQPQHF
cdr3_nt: TGTGCCAGCAGCTTAGTTCCCAATCAGCCCCAGCATTTT

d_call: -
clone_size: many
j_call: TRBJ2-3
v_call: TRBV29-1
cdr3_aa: CSVPRLWGSTDTQYF
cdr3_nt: TGCAGCGTCCCACGGTTATGGGGTAGCACAGATACGCAGTATTTT

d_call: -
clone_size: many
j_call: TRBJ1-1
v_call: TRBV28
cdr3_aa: CASSSRAAHRNTEAFF
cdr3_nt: TGTGCCAGCAGTAGTAGGGCAGCGCACAGGAACACTGAAGCTTTCTTT

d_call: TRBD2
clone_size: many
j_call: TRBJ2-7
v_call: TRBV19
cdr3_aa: CASSMTSGGYEQYF
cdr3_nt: TGTGCCAGTAGTATGACTAGCGGGGGATACGAGCAGTACTTC

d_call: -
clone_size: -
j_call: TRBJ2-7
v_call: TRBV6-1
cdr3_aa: CASIMWQDRDEQYF
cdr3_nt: TGTGCCAGCATAATGTGGCAGGATCGTGACGAGCAGTACTTC

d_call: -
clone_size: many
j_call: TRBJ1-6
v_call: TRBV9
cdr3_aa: CASSVSGRTLEALHF
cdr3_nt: TGTGCCAGCAGCGTAAGTGGCAGGACCCTAGAGGCCCTCCACTTT

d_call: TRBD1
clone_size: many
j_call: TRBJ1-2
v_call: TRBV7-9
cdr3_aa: CASSSGQGMVYTF
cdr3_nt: TGTGCCAGCAGCTCGGGACAGGGGATGGTCTACACCTTC

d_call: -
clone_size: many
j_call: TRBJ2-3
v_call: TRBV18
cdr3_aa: CASSPLEGTDTQYF
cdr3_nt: TGTGCCAGCTCACCTTTAGAGGGAACAGATACGCAGTATTTT

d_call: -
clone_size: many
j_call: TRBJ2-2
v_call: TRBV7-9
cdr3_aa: CASSLRGDSGTGELFF
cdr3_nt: TGTGCCAGCAGCTTAAGGGGGGACAGCGGAACCGGGGAGCTGTTTTTT

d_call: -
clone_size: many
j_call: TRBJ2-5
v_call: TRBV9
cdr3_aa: CASSVGGFQETQYF
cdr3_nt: TGTGCCAGCAGCGTTGGAGGGTTCCAAGAGACCCAGTACTTC

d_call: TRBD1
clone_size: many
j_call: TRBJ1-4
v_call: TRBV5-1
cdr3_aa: CASSSQGDGDEKLFF
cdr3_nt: TGCGCCAGCAGCTCTCAGGGGGATGGGGATGAAAAACTGTTTTTT

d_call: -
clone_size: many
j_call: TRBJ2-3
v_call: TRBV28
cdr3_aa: CASRVPGTDTQYF
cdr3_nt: TGTGCCAGCAGGGTCCCGGGCACAGATACGCAGTATTTT

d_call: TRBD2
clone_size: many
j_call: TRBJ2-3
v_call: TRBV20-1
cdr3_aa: CSARALAGGSSDTQYF
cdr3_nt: TGCAGTGCTAGAGCACTAGCGGGAGGGTCCTCAGATACGCAGTATTTT

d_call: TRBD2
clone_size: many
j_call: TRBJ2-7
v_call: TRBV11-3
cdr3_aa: CASSLGTSGSYEQYF
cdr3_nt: TGTGCCAGCAGCTTAGGGACTAGCGGGAGCTACGAGCAGTACTTC

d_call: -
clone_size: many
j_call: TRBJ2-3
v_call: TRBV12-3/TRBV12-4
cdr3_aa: CASSLWGGGPTDTQYF
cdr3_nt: TGTGCCAGCAGTTTATGGGGAGGGGGACCCACAGATACGCAGTATTTT

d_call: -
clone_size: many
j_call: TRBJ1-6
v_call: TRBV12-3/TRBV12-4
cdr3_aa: CASSHRNSPLHF
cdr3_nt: TGTGCCAGCAGTCACAGAAATTCACCCCTCCACTTT

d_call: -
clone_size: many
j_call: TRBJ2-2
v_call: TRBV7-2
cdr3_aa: CASSLAGVFGELFF
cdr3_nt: TGTGCCAGCAGCTTGGCAGGGGTCTTTGGGGAGCTGTTTTTT

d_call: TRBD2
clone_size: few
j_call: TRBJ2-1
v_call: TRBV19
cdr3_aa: CASREGGRNEQSF
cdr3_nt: TGTGCCAGTAGAGAGGGCGGGAGGAATGAGCAGTCCTTC

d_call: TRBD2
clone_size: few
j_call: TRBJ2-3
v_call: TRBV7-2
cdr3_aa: CASSLARLADTYTHYF
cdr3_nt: TGTGCCAGCAGCTTAGCGCGACTAGCAGACACATATACGCATTATTTT

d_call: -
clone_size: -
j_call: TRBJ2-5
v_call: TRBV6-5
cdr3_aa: CASSYPPETQYF
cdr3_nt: TGTGCCAGCAGCTACCCCCCAGAGACCCAGTACTTC

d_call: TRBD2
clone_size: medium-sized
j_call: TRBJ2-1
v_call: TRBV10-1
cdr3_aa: CAKWTSADNEQFF
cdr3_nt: TGCGCCAAATGGACTAGCGCTGACAATGAGCAGTTCTTC

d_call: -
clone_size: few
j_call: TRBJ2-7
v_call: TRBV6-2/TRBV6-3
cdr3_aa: CASRQGGVYEQYF
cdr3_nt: TGTGCCAGCAGACAAGGTGGGGTTTACGAGCAGTACTTC

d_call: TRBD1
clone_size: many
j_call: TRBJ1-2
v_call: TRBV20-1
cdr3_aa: CSALVDRAFGYTF
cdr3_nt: TGCAGTGCTCTAGTCGACAGGGCTTTTGGCTACACCTTC

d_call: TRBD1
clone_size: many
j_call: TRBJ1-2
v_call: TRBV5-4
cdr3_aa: CASSRVVGQGAYGYTF
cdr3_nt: TGTGCCAGCAGCAGGGTTGTCGGACAGGGGGCCTATGGCTACACCTTC

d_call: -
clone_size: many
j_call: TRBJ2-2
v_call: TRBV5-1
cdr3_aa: CASSYANIHGPNTGELFF
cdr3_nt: TGCGCCAGCAGCTACGCGAACATCCATGGTCCGAACACCGGGGAGCTGTTTTTT

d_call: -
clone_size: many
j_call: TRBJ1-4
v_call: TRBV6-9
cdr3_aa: CASNLNTGTPTFNEKLFF
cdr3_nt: TGTGCCAGCAACTTAAACACCGGGACACCGACCTTTAATGAAAAACTGTTTTTT

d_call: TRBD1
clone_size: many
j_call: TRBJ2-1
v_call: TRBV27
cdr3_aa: CASRKGTVYNEQFF
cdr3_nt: TGTGCCAGCAGAAAGGGGACAGTGTACAATGAGCAGTTCTTC

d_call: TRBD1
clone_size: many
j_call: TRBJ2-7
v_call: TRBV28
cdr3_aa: CASSLIDRDSYEQYF
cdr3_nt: TGTGCCAGCAGTTTAATCGACAGGGACTCCTACGAGCAGTACTTC